This T cell receptor beta chain appears in the sequencing data of a study of T cell responses to AZD1222 COVID-19 vaccine. The CDR3 covers 16 residues. Trimming cost V 7 bases and J 5 bases, with 21 bases left between them. Germline assignment: CDR1 PRHDT and CDR2 FYEKMQ (reference sequence). The method was immunoSEQ multiplex PCR; TCRdb's version includes in-frame clones alone and lacks a portion of them. The sample has around 100,000 clones, around 95% seen once. The sequencing used peripheral blood, collected on day 0 of AZD1222 vaccination. The chain joins TRBV13 to TRBJ1-5; possible D gene TRBD1, 5 bases. The sequence was collected from an adult in good health. DNA of the CDR3: TGTGCCAGCAACCGCAGAGGAGGGGCGAGGGATCAGCCCCAGCATTTT. Protein product: CASNRRGGARDQPQHF.